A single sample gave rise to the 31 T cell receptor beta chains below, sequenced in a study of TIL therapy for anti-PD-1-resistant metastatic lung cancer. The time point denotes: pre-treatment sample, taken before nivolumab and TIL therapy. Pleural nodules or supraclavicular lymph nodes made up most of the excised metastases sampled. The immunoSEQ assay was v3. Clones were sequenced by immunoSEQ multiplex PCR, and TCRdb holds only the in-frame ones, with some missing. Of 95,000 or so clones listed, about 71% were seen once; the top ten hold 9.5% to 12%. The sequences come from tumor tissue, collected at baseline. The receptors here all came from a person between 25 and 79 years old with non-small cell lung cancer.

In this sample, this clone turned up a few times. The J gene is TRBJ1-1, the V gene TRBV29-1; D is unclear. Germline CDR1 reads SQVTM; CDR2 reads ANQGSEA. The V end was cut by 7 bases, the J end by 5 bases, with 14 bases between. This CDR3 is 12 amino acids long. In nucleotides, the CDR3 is TGCAGCGCCCGTAGCGGGGTGACTGAAGCTTTCTTT. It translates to CSARSGVTEAFF.

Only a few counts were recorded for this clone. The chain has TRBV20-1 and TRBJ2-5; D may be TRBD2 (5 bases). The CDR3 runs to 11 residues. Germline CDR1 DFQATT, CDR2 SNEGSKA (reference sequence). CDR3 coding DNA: TGCAGCGCAGTCGGGAAAGAGACCCAGTACTTC. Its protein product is CSAVGKETQYF.

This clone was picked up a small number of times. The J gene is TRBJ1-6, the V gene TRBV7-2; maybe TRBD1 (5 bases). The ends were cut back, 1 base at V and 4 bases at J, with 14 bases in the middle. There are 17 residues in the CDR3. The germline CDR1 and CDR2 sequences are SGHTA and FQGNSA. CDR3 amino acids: CASSLVGDLVYNSPLHF. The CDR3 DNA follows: TGTGCCAGCAGCTTAGTGGGGGACCTCGTGTATAATTCACCCCTCCACTTT. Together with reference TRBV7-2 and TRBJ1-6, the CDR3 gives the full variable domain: GAGVSQSPSNKVTEKGKDVELRCDPISGHTALYWYRQSLGQGLEFLIYFQGNSAPDKSGLPSDRFSAERTGGSVSTLTIQRTQQEDSAVYLCASSLVGDLVYNSPLHFGNGTRLTVT.

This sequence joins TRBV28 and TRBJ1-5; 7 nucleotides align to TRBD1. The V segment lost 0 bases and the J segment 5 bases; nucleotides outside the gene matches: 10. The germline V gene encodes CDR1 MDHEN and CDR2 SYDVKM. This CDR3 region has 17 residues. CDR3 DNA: TGTGCCAGCAGTTTATGGCAGGGGGGTAAGATCGATCAGCCCCAGCATTTT. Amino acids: CASSLWQGGKIDQPQHF.

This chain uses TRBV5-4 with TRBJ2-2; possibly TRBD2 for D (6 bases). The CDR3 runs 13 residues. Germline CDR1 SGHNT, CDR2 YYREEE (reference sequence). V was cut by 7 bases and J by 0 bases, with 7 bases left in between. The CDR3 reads CASGGTNTGELFF. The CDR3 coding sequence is TGTGCCAGCGGGGGGACGAACACCGGGGAGCTGTTTTTT. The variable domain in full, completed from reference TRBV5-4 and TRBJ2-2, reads ETGVTQSPTHLIKTRGQQVTLRCSSQSGHNTVSWYQQALGQGPQFIFQYYREEENGRGNFPPRFSGLQFPNYSSELNVNALELDDSALYLCASGGTNTGELFFGEGSRLTVL.

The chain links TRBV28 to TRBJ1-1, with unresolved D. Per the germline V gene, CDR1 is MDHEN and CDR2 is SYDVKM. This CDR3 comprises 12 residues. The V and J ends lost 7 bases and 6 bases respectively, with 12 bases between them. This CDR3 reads CASKEALAEAFF. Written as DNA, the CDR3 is TGTGCCAGCAAGGAGGCTTTGGCTGAAGCTTTCTTT.

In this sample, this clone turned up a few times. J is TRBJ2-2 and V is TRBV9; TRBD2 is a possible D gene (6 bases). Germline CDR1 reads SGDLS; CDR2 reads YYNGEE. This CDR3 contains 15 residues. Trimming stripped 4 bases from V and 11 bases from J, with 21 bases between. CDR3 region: CASSPIGGGTRELFF. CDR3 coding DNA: TGTGCCAGCAGCCCAATCGGTGGGGGGACTCGAGAGCTGTTTTTT.

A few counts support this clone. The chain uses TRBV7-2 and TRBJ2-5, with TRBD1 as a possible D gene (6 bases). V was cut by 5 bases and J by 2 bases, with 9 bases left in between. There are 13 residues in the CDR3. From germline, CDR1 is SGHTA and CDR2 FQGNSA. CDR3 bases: TGTGCCAGCAGCCCAGGGGAACAAGAGACCCAGTACTTC. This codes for CASSPGEQETQYF. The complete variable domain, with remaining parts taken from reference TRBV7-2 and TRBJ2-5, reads GAGVSQSPSNKVTEKGKDVELRCDPISGHTALYWYRQSLGQGLEFLIYFQGNSAPDKSGLPSDRFSAERTGGSVSTLTIQRTQQEDSAVYLCASSPGEQETQYFGPGTRLLVL.

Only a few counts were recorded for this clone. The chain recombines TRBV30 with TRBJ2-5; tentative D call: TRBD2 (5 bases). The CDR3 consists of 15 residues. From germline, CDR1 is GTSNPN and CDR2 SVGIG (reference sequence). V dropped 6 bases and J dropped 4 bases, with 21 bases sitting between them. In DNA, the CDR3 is TGTGCCTGCCTCGTAAGGGAGCATCTTGGAGAGACCCAGTACTTC. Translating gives CACLVREHLGETQYF.

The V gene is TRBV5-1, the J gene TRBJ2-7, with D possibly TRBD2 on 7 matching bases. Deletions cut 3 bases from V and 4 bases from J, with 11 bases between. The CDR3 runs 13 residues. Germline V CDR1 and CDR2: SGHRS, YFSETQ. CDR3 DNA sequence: TGCGCCAGCAGCTCCGAGGGGGGGTACGAGCAGTACTTC. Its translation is CASSSEGGYEQYF.

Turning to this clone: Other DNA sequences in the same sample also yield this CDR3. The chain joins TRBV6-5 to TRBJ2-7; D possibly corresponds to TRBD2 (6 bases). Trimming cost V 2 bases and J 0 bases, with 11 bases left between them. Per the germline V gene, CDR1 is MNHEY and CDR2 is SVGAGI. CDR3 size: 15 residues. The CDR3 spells CASSYAGGPSYEQYF. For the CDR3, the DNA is TGTGCCAGCAGTTACGCCGGGGGACCCTCCTACGAGCAGTACTTC.

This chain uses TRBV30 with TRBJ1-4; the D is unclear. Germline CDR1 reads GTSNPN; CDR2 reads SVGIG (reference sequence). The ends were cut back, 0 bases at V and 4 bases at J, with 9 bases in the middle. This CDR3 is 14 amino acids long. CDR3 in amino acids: CAWSVRANNEKLFF. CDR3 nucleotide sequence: TGTGCCTGGAGTGTACGGGCTAATAATGAAAAACTGTTTTTT.

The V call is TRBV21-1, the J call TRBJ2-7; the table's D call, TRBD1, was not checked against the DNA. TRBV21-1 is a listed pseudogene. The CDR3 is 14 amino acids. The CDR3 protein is CASSPPDRAHEQYF. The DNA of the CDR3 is TGTGCCAGCAGCCCTCCGGACAGGGCCCACGAGCAGTACTTC.

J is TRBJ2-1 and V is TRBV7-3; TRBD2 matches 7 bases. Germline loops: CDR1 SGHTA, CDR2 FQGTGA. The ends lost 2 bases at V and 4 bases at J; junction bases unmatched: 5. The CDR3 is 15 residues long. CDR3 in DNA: TGTGCCAGCAGCTTATTGGCTAGCGGTTACAATGAGCAGTTCTTC. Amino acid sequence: CASSLLASGYNEQFF.

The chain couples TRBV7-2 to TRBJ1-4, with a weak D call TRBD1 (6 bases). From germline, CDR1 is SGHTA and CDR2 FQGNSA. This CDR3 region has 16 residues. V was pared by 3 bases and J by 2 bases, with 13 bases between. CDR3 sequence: CASSFSGGLTNEKLFF. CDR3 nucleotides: TGTGCCAGCAGCTTTTCGGGGGGCCTCACTAATGAAAAACTGTTTTTT.

The CDR3 bases are TGTGCCAGCAGCTTCTGGACAGGGGGCCGGCAGCCCCAGCATTTT. Protein sequence: CASSFWTGGRQPQHF. V and J are TRBV5-6 and TRBJ1-5; 11 bases fit TRBD1. Germline-derived CDR1 and CDR2 are SGHDT and YYEEEE. This CDR3 contains 15 residues. V dropped 2 bases and J dropped 7; count of bases not matched to a gene: 5.

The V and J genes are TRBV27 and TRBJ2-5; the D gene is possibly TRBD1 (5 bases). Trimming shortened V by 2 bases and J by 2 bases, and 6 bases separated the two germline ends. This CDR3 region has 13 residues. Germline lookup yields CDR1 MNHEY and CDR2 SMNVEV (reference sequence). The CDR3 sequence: CASSLRGQETQYF. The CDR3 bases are TGTGCCAGCAGTTTAAGGGGACAAGAGACCCAGTACTTC.

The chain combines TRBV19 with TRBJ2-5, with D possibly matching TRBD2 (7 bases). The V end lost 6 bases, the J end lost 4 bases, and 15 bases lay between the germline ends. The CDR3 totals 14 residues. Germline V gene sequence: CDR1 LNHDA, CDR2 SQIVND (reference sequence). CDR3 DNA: TGTGCCAGTAGCTTAGGGGGAGGGCGAGAGACCCAGTACTTC. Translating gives CASSLGGGRETQYF.

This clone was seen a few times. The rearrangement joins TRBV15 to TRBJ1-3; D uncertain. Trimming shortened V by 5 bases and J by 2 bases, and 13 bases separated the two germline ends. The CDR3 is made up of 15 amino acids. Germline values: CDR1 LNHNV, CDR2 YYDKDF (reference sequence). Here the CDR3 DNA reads TGTGCCACCAGCGGCGGGCTCGGGGCTGGAAACACCATATATTTT. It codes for CATSGGLGAGNTIYF.

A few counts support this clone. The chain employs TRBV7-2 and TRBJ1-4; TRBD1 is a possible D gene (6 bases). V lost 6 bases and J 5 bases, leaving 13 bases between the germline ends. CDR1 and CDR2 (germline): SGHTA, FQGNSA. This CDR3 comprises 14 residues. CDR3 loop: CASRFTGLNEKLFF. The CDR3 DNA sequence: TGTGCCAGCAGATTTACAGGGCTGAATGAAAAACTGTTTTTT.

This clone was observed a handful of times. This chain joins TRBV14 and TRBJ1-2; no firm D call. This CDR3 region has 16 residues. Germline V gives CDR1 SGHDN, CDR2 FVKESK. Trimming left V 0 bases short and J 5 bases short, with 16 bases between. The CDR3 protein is CASSQETRLRGYGYTF. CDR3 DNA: TGTGCCAGCAGCCAAGAAACGAGACTCCGGGGTTATGGCTACACCTTC. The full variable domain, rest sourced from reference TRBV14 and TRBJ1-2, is EAGVTQFPSHSVIEKGQTVTLRCDPISGHDNLYWYRRVMGKEIKFLLHFVKESKQDESGMPNNRFLAERTGGTYSTLKVQPAELEDSGVYFCASSQETRLRGYGYTFGSGTRLTVV.

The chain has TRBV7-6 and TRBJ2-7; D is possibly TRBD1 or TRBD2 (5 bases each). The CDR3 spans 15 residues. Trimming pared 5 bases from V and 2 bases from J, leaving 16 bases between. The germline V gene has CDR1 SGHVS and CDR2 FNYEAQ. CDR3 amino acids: CASSPGTAAAYEQYF. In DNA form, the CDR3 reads TGTGCCAGCAGCCCTGGGACGGCGGCTGCCTACGAGCAGTACTTC. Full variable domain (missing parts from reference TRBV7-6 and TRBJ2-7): GAGVSQSPRYKVTKRGQDVALRCDPISGHVSLYWYRQALGQGPEFLTYFNYEAQQDKSGLPNDRFSAERPEGSISTLTIQRTEQRDSAMYRCASSPGTAAAYEQYFGPGTRLTVT.

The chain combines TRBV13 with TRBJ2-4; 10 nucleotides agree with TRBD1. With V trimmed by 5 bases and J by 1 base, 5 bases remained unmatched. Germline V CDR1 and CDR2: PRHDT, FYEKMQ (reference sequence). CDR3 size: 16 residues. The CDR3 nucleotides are TGTGCCAGCAGCCCAGACAGGGGGCTGGCCAAAAACATTCAGTACTTC. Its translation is CASSPDRGLAKNIQYF.

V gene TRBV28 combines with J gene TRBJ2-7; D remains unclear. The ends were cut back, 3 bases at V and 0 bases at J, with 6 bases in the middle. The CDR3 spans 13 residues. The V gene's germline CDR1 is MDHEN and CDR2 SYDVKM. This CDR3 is CASSFLGSYEQYF. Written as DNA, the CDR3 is TGTGCCAGCAGTTTTCTCGGCTCCTACGAGCAGTACTTC. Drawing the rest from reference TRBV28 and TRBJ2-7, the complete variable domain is DVKVTQSSRYLVKRTGEKVFLECVQDMDHENMFWYRQDPGLGLRLIYFSYDVKMKEKGDIPEGYSVSREKKERFSLILESASTNQTSMYLCASSFLGSYEQYFGPGTRLTVT.

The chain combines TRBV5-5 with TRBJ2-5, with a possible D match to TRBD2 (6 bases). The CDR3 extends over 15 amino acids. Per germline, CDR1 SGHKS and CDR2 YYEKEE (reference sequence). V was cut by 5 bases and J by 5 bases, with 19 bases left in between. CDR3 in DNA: TGTGCCAGCAGACAAGGTACTAGCCGCCAGGAGACCCAGTACTTC. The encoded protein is CASRQGTSRQETQYF. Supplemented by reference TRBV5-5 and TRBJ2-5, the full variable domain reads DAGVTQSPTHLIKTRGQQVTLRCSPISGHKSVSWYQQVLGQGPQFIFQYYEKEERGRGNFPDRFSARQFPNYSSELNVNALLLGDSALYLCASRQGTSRQETQYFGPGTRLLVL.

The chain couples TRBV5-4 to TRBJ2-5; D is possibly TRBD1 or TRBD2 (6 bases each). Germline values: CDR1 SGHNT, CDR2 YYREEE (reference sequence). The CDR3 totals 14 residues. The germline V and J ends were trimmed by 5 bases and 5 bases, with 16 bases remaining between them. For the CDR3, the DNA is TGTGCCAGCAGGTTAGGGGGGCCCAGGGAGACCCAGTACTTC. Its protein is CASRLGGPRETQYF. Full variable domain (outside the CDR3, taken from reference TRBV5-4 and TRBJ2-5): ETGVTQSPTHLIKTRGQQVTLRCSSQSGHNTVSWYQQALGQGPQFIFQYYREEENGRGNFPPRFSGLQFPNYSSELNVNALELDDSALYLCASRLGGPRETQYFGPGTRLLVL.

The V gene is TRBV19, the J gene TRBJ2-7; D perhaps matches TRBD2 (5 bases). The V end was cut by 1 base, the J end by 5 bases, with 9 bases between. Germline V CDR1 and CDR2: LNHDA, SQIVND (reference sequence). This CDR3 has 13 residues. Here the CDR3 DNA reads TGTGCCAGTAGTATAGGACTAACACACGAGCAGTACTTC. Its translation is CASSIGLTHEQYF. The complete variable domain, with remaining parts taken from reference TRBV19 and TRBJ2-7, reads DGGITQSPKYLFRKEGQNVTLSCEQNLNHDAMYWYRQDPGQGLRLIYYSQIVNDFQKGDIAEGYSVSREKKESFPLTVTSAQKNPTAFYLCASSIGLTHEQYFGPGTRLTVT.

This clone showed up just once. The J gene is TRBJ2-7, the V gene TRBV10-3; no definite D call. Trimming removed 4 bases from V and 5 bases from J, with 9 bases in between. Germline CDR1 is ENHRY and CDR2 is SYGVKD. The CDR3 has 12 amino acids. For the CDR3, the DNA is TGTGCCATCAGTGTTTTGGGCCACGAGCAGTACTTC. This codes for CAISVLGHEQYF.

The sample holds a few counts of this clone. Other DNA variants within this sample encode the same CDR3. In DNA form, the CDR3 reads TGTGCCAGCTCTACAGGGGGCGGGAATCAGCCCCAGCATTTT. Amino acids: CASSTGGGNQPQHF. The chain joins TRBV18 to TRBJ1-5; 9 bases match TRBD1. Germline trimming cut 6 bases from V and 4 bases from J; bases unmatched to any gene: 4. Looked up from germline, CDR1 is KGHSH and CDR2 is LQKENI. This CDR3 has 14 amino acids. The whole variable domain, remainder taken from reference TRBV18 and TRBJ1-5, is NAGVMQNPRHLVRRRGQEARLRCSPMKGHSHVYWYRQLPEEGLKFMVYLQKENIIDESGMPKERFSAEFPKEGPSILRIQQVVRGDSAAYFCASSTGGGNQPQHFGDGTRLSIL.

The DNA for the CDR3 is TGCGCCAGCGCGAGCGGGGCGGGGGCTTTCTTT. Its translation is CASASGAGAFF. The chain employs TRBV4-1 and TRBJ1-1; TRBD1 might be the D (5 bases). The V gene's germline CDR1 is MGHRA and CDR2 YSYEKL. The V gene lost 8 bases and the J gene lost 11 bases, with 15 bases spanning the gap. This CDR3 region has 11 residues.

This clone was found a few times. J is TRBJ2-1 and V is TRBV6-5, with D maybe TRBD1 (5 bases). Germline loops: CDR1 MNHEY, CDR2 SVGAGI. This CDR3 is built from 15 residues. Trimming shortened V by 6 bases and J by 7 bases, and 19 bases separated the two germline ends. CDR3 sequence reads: CASRSLDRQHNEQFF. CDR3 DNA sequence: TGTGCCAGCAGATCACTCGACAGACAGCATAATGAGCAGTTCTTC.